The 10 T cell receptor beta chains given below trace back to one sample, sequenced in a study of T-cell reconstitution after alpha-beta-depleted transplantation in children (dated by TCRdb to the mid-2010s). The library relied on PCR. The instrument was an Illumina HiSeq 2500. Molecular barcoding was employed in the preparation of TCR libraries, with unique molecular identifiers being used to normalize TCRbeta repertoire quantification. TCRdb's own reprocessing of the public reads used fastp at Q25 and MiXCR and kept productive beta chains. Each record represents a unique CDR3 protein, reported with the most common genes and DNA among its rows. Within this sample are 800,000 to 1,000,000 distinct CDR3 sequences, with about 26% of them counted one time only. The top ten clones comprise roughly 31% of the sample. The treatment or condition label for this specimen denotes: allogeneic hematopoietic cell transplantation with graft depleted of TCRalphabeta T cells and CD19 B cells.

This specimen consisted of PBMCs, mostly from graft donor cells, obtained 360 days after TCRalphabeta/CD19-depleted stem cell transplant. The receptors originated from a boy under two years old who had a stem cell transplant for SCID, so the T cells may come from the graft donor.

This clonotype occurred once. This chain links TRBV14 with TRBJ1-2; the match to TRBD1 covers 7 bases. The J segment lost 2 bases and the V segment lost 0 bases, leaving 9 bases of the junction unmatched. The CDR3 contains 17 residues. Germline V gene sequence: CDR1 SGHDN, CDR2 FVKESK. The CDR3 protein is CASSQEGGQPKNYGYTF. CDR3 in DNA: TGTGCCAGCAGCCAAGAGGGGGGACAGCCCAAAAACTATGGCTACACCTTC.

The chain joins TRBV15 to TRBJ2-2; possible D gene TRBD1, 6 bases. The CDR3 loop spans 14 amino acids. From germline, CDR1 is LNHNV and CDR2 YYDKDF (reference sequence). Deletions cut 3 bases from V and 3 bases from J, with 8 bases between. CDR3 protein: CATSRYRDTGELFF. The CDR3 DNA reads as TGTGCCACCAGCAGGTACAGGGACACCGGGGAGCTGTTTTTT.

The V and J genes are TRBV7-2 and TRBJ2-5, with 9 bases fitting TRBD2. J gave up 2 bases and V 5 bases, and 3 bases lay outside the gene matches. Per the germline V gene, CDR1 is SGHTA and CDR2 is FQGNSA. This CDR3 comprises 14 residues. CDR3 protein: CASSRAGGQETQYF. DNA for the CDR3: TGTGCCAGCAGCCGCGCGGGGGGGCAAGAGACCCAGTACTTC.

The rearrangement links TRBV4-3 to TRBJ2-1, with D tentatively TRBD2 (5 bases). Germline V lookup: CDR1 LGHNA, CDR2 YSLEER. V lost 0 bases and J 9 bases, leaving 12 bases between the germline ends. This CDR3 has 14 amino acids. CDR3 sequence reads: CASSQDRGSGEQFF. CDR3 DNA sequence: TGCGCCAGCAGCCAAGATCGGGGATCCGGTGAGCAGTTCTTC.

The chain recombines TRBV12-3 or TRBV12-4 with TRBJ1-1; 9 positions match TRBD1. The length of the CDR3 is 14 residues. V lost 3 bases, J lost 3 bases, and 2 bases stayed unmatched. Here the CDR3 reads CASSFTGGYTEAFF. CDR3 coding DNA: TGTGCCAGCAGTTTCACAGGGGGCTACACTGAAGCTTTCTTT.

This chain uses TRBV28 with TRBJ1-1; D call uncertain. Trimming stripped 7 bases from V and 4 bases from J, with 16 bases between. The CDR3 is 14 residues long. The germline CDR1 and CDR2 sequences are MDHEN and SYDVKM. CDR3 sequence (DNA): TGTGCCAGCACCGGCCCTACCGAGGGCACTGAAGCTTTCTTT. It encodes CASTGPTEGTEAFF.

Here the CDR3 reads CASSPRRRGGYNEQFF. DNA of the CDR3: TGTGCCAGCAGCCCTAGGAGGCGGGGGGGCTACAATGAGCAGTTCTTC. This rearrangement joins TRBV7-2 to TRBJ2-1; TRBD2 aligns across 9 bases. The germline V gene encodes CDR1 SGHTA and CDR2 FQGNSA. V lost 5 bases and J lost 3; bases outside the gene matches: 8. The CDR3 covers 16 residues.

The CDR3 DNA reads TGCAGCGTTGTCGGGAGGTTCAACGAGCAGTACTTC. This gives the protein CSVVGRFNEQYF. V usage is TRBV29-1 and J usage is TRBJ2-7; 7 bases align to TRBD2. J lost 5 bases, V lost 4 bases, and 5 bases had no gene match. The CDR3 has 12 residues. The germline gives CDR1 SQVTM, CDR2 ANQGSEA.

This clonotype was observed a few times. J is TRBJ2-3 and V is TRBV6-2 or TRBV6-3; D possibly corresponds to TRBD2 (6 bases). V lost 1 base and J 4 bases, leaving 24 bases between the germline ends. CDR3 length: 19 residues. Germline V gives CDR1 MNHEY, CDR2 SVGEGT. CDR3 sequence reads: CASSYWDSLGMIGPDTQYF. For the CDR3, the DNA is TGTGCCAGCAGTTACTGGGACTCCTTAGGGATGATTGGTCCAGATACGCAGTATTTT.

This clonotype was recorded many times. The V gene is TRBV28, the J gene TRBJ2-1; perhaps TRBD2 as D (6 bases). Germline V gene lookup returns CDR1 MDHEN and CDR2 SYDVKM. V dropped 2 bases and J dropped 5 bases, with 16 bases sitting between them. The CDR3 is 16 residues long. The CDR3: CASSLGLVAANNEQFF. The CDR3 DNA reads as TGTGCCAGCAGTTTAGGGTTGGTAGCGGCTAACAATGAGCAGTTCTTC. Full variable domain (rest looked up from reference TRBV28 and TRBJ2-1): DVKVTQSSRYLVKRTGEKVFLECVQDMDHENMFWYRQDPGLGLRLIYFSYDVKMKEKGDIPEGYSVSREKKERFSLILESASTNQTSMYLCASSLGLVAANNEQFFGPGTRLTVL.